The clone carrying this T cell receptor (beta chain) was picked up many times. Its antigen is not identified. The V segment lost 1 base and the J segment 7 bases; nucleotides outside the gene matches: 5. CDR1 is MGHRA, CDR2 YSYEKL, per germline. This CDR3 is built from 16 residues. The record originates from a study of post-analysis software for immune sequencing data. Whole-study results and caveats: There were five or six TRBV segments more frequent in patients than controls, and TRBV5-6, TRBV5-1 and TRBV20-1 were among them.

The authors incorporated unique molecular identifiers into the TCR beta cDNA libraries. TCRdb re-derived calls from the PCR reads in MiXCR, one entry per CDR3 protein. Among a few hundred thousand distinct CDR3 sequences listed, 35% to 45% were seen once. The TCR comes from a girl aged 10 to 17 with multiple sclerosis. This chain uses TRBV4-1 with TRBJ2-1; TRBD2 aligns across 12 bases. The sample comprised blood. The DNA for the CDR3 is TGCGCCAGCAGCCAAGCTAGCGGGAGGGCTGGGAATGAGCAGTTCTTC. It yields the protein CASSQASGRAGNEQFF.